This entry lists 30 T cell receptor beta chains sequenced from one sample in a study of graft-versus-host responses after intestinal transplantation. The assay was immunoSEQ multiplex PCR, and TCRdb's table has in-frame clones only and misses some. The repertoire holds tens of thousands of clones, around 92% seen once, with approximately 0.1% in the top ten. These receptors' targets are unknown. The input for sequencing was unstimulated CD4+ T cells sorted from spleen or lymph node cells, taken before intestinal transplant. These receptors originate from a human donor who received an intestinal transplant.

The rearrangement uses TRBV19 and TRBJ1-1; 9 bases are shared with TRBD1. J was trimmed by 5 bases and V by 3 bases; bases with no gene match: 4. The germline CDR1 and CDR2 sequences are LNHDA and SQIVND (reference sequence). CDR3 size: 14 residues. In nucleotides, the CDR3 is TGTGCCAGTAGTATGGGACAGGGAGGGACTGAAGCTTTCTTT. It encodes CASSMGQGGTEAFF. The full variable domain, with the rest looked up from reference TRBV19 and TRBJ1-1, is DGGITQSPKYLFRKEGQNVTLSCEQNLNHDAMYWYRQDPGQGLRLIYYSQIVNDFQKGDIAEGYSVSREKKESFPLTVTSAQKNPTAFYLCASSMGQGGTEAFFGQGTRLTVV.

V and J are TRBV9 and TRBJ2-3; the D gene is possibly TRBD2 (5 bases). Trimming shortened V by 0 bases and J by 8 bases, and 16 bases separated the two germline ends. Germline lookup yields CDR1 SGDLS and CDR2 YYNGEE. The CDR3 covers 15 residues. CDR3 DNA sequence: TGTGCCAGCAGCGTAGCGTCTAGCAGTCAATCTACGCAGTATTTT. Its protein is CASSVASSSQSTQYF.

This clone was counted only a few times. The chain couples TRBV19 to TRBJ1-1; D is unresolved. Germline loops: CDR1 LNHDA, CDR2 SQIVND (reference sequence). V lost 3 bases to trimming and J lost 3 bases, with 8 bases between them. The CDR3 has 13 residues. The CDR3 here is CASSISRDTEAFF. Written as DNA, the CDR3 is TGTGCCAGTAGTATCTCTCGGGACACTGAAGCTTTCTTT. The full variable domain, completed using reference TRBV19 and TRBJ1-1, is DGGITQSPKYLFRKEGQNVTLSCEQNLNHDAMYWYRQDPGQGLRLIYYSQIVNDFQKGDIAEGYSVSREKKESFPLTVTSAQKNPTAFYLCASSISRDTEAFFGQGTRLTVV.

V usage is TRBV7-2 and J usage is TRBJ2-2, with TRBD2 matching 9 bases. J gave up 3 bases and V 5 bases, and 7 bases lay outside the gene matches. The length of the CDR3 is 16 residues. Germline values: CDR1 SGHTA, CDR2 FQGNSA. As DNA, the CDR3 is TGTGCCAGCAGCCTACTCAGCGGGGGGTACACCGGGGAGCTGTTTTTT. Protein: CASSLLSGGYTGELFF.

This clone was detected only a few times. This chain connects TRBV6-6 to TRBJ2-7; 9 nucleotides line up with TRBD1. CDR1 MNHNY and CDR2 SVGAGI come from the germline V gene (reference sequence). The V and J ends lost 2 bases and 2 bases, in that order; junction bases with no gene match: 7. The CDR3 is 16 residues long. In DNA, the CDR3 is TGTGCCAGCAGTTACCGGACCGGGACAGGGCCCTACGAGCAGTACTTC. Translating it yields CASSYRTGTGPYEQYF.

This clone appeared a single time. The V and J genes are TRBV5-6 and TRBJ2-7; TRBD2 is a possible D gene (6 bases). Trimming stripped 3 bases from V and 7 bases from J, with 20 bases between. This CDR3 contains 15 residues. Per germline, CDR1 SGHDT and CDR2 YYEEEE. CDR3 DNA sequence: TGTGCCAGCAGCTGGCGGGGACCGCTGCACGGAGAGCAGTACTTC. Its protein is CASSWRGPLHGEQYF.

V and J are TRBV7-2 and TRBJ2-1; 10 bases fit TRBD2. Per germline, CDR1 SGHTA and CDR2 FQGNSA. V lost 7 bases and J lost 5; bases outside the gene matches: 8. The CDR3 loop spans 15 amino acids. CDR3 in amino acids: CASTNSGGFNNEQFF. CDR3 in DNA: TGTGCCAGCACTAATAGCGGGGGGTTCAACAATGAGCAGTTCTTC.

The gene calls are TRBV10-3 and TRBJ2-7; 9 nucleotides agree with TRBD1. The CDR3 totals 17 residues. The V gene end was trimmed by 1 base and the J gene end by 5 bases; junction bases not matched to a gene: 12. CDR1 is ENHRY and CDR2 is SYGVKD in the germline V gene. As DNA, the CDR3 is TGTGCCATCAGTGAGTTAGCACTACAGGGGGCTCTAAACGAGCAGTACTTC. This sequence encodes CAISELALQGALNEQYF.

The DNA for the CDR3 is TGTGCCATCAGTGAATTCGGGGGGCACACCGGGGAGCTGTTTTTT. Translated: CAISEFGGHTGELFF. The chain employs TRBV10-3 and TRBJ2-2, with TRBD2 as a possible D gene (7 bases). Trimming took 3 bases from V and 3 from J, leaving 11 bases between them. This CDR3 has 15 residues. Germline values: CDR1 ENHRY, CDR2 SYGVKD.

The rearrangement joins TRBV19 to TRBJ1-1, with D hard to call. The V gene's germline CDR1 is LNHDA and CDR2 SQIVND (reference sequence). This CDR3 contains 15 residues. Trimming took off 4 bases at V and 3 bases at J, with 15 bases between the two ends. CDR3 in DNA: TGTGCCAGTAGTACGTATGACGGGAGAGACACTGAAGCTTTCTTT. Translating it yields CASSTYDGRDTEAFF.

The CDR3: CASSLVDNEQFF. CDR3 DNA sequence: TGCGCCAGCAGCTTGGTAGACAATGAGCAGTTCTTC. V usage is TRBV5-1 and J usage is TRBJ2-1; no clear D gene. The germline V gene has CDR1 SGHRS and CDR2 YFSETQ. Between the trimmed V and J ends, which lost 0 bases and 5 bases, there was a span of 3 bases. The CDR3 runs 12 residues.

The chain links TRBV7-2 to TRBJ2-7; 10 nucleotides match TRBD2. The CDR3 runs 15 residues. J gave up 2 bases and V 1 base, and 2 bases lay outside the gene matches. In germline, CDR1 is SGHTA, CDR2 FQGNSA. The CDR3 coding sequence is TGTGCCAGCAGCTTAGTGAGCGGGGGGGCCTACGAGCAGTACTTC. Translation gives CASSLVSGGAYEQYF.

The chain employs TRBV5-8 and TRBJ1-5, with 11 bases matching TRBD1. Germline CDR1 is SGHTS and CDR2 is YDEGEE. This CDR3 region has 15 residues. The J segment lost 7 bases and the V segment lost 3 bases, leaving 6 bases of the junction unmatched. Here the CDR3 DNA reads TGTGCCAGCAGCTCGGGGACAGGGGGATGGCAGCCCCAGCATTTT. Amino acid sequence: CASSSGTGGWQPQHF.

There are a few counts of this clone. The rearrangement uses TRBV6-5 and TRBJ1-1; D call uncertain. V lost 2 bases and J 1 base, leaving 8 bases between the germline ends. From germline, CDR1 is MNHEY and CDR2 SVGAGI. This CDR3 has 14 residues. The CDR3 coding sequence is TGTGCCAGCAGTTACAAATCTTGGAACACTGAAGCTTTCTTT. Amino acids: CASSYKSWNTEAFF.

This chain connects TRBV5-3 to TRBJ1-1; 7 nucleotides align to TRBD1. TRBV5-3 falls under the ORF class, with uncertain function. The J segment lost 6 bases and the V segment lost 3 bases, leaving 8 bases of the junction unmatched. This CDR3 contains 14 residues. The CDR3 DNA follows: TGTGCCAGAAGCTGGAACAGGGGCCGCCCTGAAGCTTTCTTT. This gives the protein CARSWNRGRPEAFF.

V and J are TRBV30 and TRBJ1-2; D not certain. The length of the CDR3 is 13 residues. V was cut by 0 bases and J by 5 bases, with 10 bases left in between. The germline gives CDR1 GTSNPN, CDR2 SVGIG (reference sequence). The CDR3 nucleotides read TGTGCCTGGAGTGTAGGGCGGGGATATGGCTACACCTTC. It encodes CAWSVGRGYGYTF.

This chain joins TRBV5-6 and TRBJ1-2; 8 nucleotides align to TRBD1. Germline V gives CDR1 SGHDT, CDR2 YYEEEE. V trimming: 3 bases; J trimming: 7 bases; junction bases outside the gene matches: 8. This CDR3 is 14 amino acids long. CDR3 protein: CASSWPGQEFGYTF. The CDR3, as DNA: TGTGCCAGCAGCTGGCCGGGACAGGAATTTGGCTACACCTTC.

The chain uses TRBV21-1 and TRBJ1-2; the table gives TRBD1 as D, unverified against the DNA. TRBV21-1 is shown as a pseudogene. The CDR3 contains 16 residues. CDR3 amino acids: CASSAPTGNRGYGYTF. For the CDR3, the DNA is TGTGCCAGCAGCGCACCGACAGGTAACCGGGGCTATGGCTACACCTTC.

A single count supports this clone. The chain combines TRBV18 with TRBJ1-1; 7 bases align to TRBD1. This CDR3 contains 12 residues. Germline V CDR1 and CDR2: KGHSH, LQKENI. Losses at the gene ends were 2 bases for V and 11 bases for J; bases not matched to a gene: 5. This chain's CDR3 is CASSPDRAGAFF. The CDR3 bases are TGTGCCAGCTCACCAGACAGGGCGGGGGCTTTCTTT.

The V and J genes are TRBV7-9 and TRBJ2-7, with D uncertain. Germline V CDR1 and CDR2: SEHNR, FQNEAQ (reference sequence). V gave up 4 bases and J gave up 0 bases, with 13 bases separating them. The CDR3 consists of 15 residues. The CDR3 spells CASSSHGPSSYEQYF. CDR3 DNA sequence: TGTGCCAGCAGCTCGCACGGTCCGAGCTCCTACGAGCAGTACTTC.

J is TRBJ1-1 and V is TRBV5-6; 9 bases are shared with TRBD1. J lost 0 bases, V lost 5 bases, and 8 bases had no gene match. CDR3 length: 16 residues. Germline CDR1 and CDR2: SGHDT and YYEEEE. The CDR3 region is CASSYRGHGVNTEAFF. CDR3 nucleotide sequence: TGTGCCAGCAGTTACAGGGGGCATGGTGTGAACACTGAAGCTTTCTTT. Supplemented by reference TRBV5-6 and TRBJ1-1, the full variable domain reads DAGVTQSPTHLIKTRGQQVTLRCSPKSGHDTVSWYQQALGQGPQFIFQYYEEEERQRGNFPDRFSGHQFPNYSSELNVNALLLGDSALYLCASSYRGHGVNTEAFFGQGTRLTVV.

This chain uses TRBV19 with TRBJ2-6, with TRBD2 matching 13 bases. V trimming: 1 base; J trimming: 2 bases; junction bases outside the gene matches: 2. The CDR3 has 18 amino acids. Per the germline V gene, CDR1 is LNHDA and CDR2 is SQIVND (reference sequence). CDR3 residues: CASSIVTSGGAGANVLTF. The DNA for the CDR3 is TGTGCCAGTAGTATAGTTACTAGCGGGGGGGCTGGGGCCAACGTCCTGACTTTC. Together with reference TRBV19 and TRBJ2-6, the CDR3 gives the full variable domain: DGGITQSPKYLFRKEGQNVTLSCEQNLNHDAMYWYRQDPGQGLRLIYYSQIVNDFQKGDIAEGYSVSREKKESFPLTVTSAQKNPTAFYLCASSIVTSGGAGANVLTFGAGSRLTVL.

The chain combines TRBV29-1 with TRBJ1-5; D not resolved. The germline V gene encodes CDR1 SQVTM and CDR2 ANQGSEA. The CDR3 contains 12 residues. Trimming took 4 bases from V and 7 from J, leaving 11 bases between them. This chain's CDR3 is CSVASEGQPQHF. The CDR3 DNA reads as TGCAGCGTTGCTTCTGAGGGACAGCCCCAGCATTTT.

The V call is TRBV20-1, the J call TRBJ2-7; weak D call: TRBD1 (5 bases). V lost 3 bases, J lost 4 bases, and 7 bases lay in between. The CDR3 is 11 residues long. Germline lookup yields CDR1 DFQATT and CDR2 SNEGSKA (reference sequence). For the CDR3, the DNA is TGCAGTGCTAGGGGGCAGTACGAGCAGTACTTC. Protein sequence: CSARGQYEQYF.

The chain has TRBV2 and TRBJ1-6; D gene unclear. Between the trimmed V and J ends, which lost 7 bases and 11 bases, there was a span of 15 bases. The germline gives CDR1 SNHLY, CDR2 FYNNEI. The CDR3 has 13 residues. DNA of the CDR3: TGTGCCAGCACCTTGAGGGCAGCCCCACCCCTCCACTTT. Its protein product is CASTLRAAPPLHF. The variable domain in full, with the rest retrieved from reference TRBV2 and TRBJ1-6, is EPEVTQTPSHQVTQMGQEVILRCVPISNHLYFYWYRQILGQKVEFLVSFYNNEISEKSEIFDDQFSVERPDGSNFTLKIRSTKLEDSAMYFCASTLRAAPPLHFGNGTRLTVT.

The count of this clone is one. The chain has TRBV7-8 and TRBJ1-6, with 10 bases aligning to TRBD1. The CDR3 length is 16 residues. Unmatched junction bases numbered 7, after V lost 6 bases and J lost 5 bases. From germline, CDR1 is SGHVS and CDR2 FQNEAQ. CDR3 region: CASRQKGTGDNSPLHF. CDR3 nucleotides: TGTGCCAGCAGACAAAAGGGGACAGGGGATAATTCACCCCTCCACTTT.

V usage is TRBV7-9 and J usage is TRBJ1-1, with D tentatively TRBD1 (6 bases). V dropped 1 base and J dropped 3 bases, with 6 bases sitting between them. Per the germline V gene, CDR1 is SEHNR and CDR2 is FQNEAQ (reference sequence). CDR3 length equals 13 residues. CDR3 in amino acids: CASSLDRDTEAFF. For the CDR3, the DNA is TGTGCCAGCAGCTTAGACAGGGACACTGAAGCTTTCTTT.

V usage is TRBV5-6 and J usage is TRBJ2-3; 7 positions match TRBD2. V was clipped by 0 bases and J by 5 bases; unmatched bases: 9. In germline, CDR1 is SGHDT, CDR2 YYEEEE. The CDR3 has 16 residues. The CDR3 DNA sequence: TGTGCCAGCAGCTTGGGGATTGGACTAGGACTAGATACGCAGTATTTT. It codes for CASSLGIGLGLDTQYF.

The chain recombines TRBV18 with TRBJ1-1; D is unclear. V lost 0 bases and J lost 7, with 9 bases in between. The CDR3 has 13 amino acids. In germline, CDR1 is KGHSH, CDR2 LQKENI. The CDR3 loop reads CASSPPKRIEAFF. The CDR3 DNA reads as TGTGCCAGCTCACCACCGAAGAGGATTGAAGCTTTCTTT.

This chain links TRBV12-5 with TRBJ2-1; 10 bases are shared with TRBD1. J lost 3 bases, V lost 5 bases, and 7 bases had no gene match. The germline gives CDR1 LGHNT, CDR2 FRNRAP. The CDR3 totals 16 residues. The CDR3 protein is CASGRIRDRGYNEQFF. CDR3 bases: TGTGCTAGTGGTAGAATCCGGGACAGGGGCTACAATGAGCAGTTCTTC.